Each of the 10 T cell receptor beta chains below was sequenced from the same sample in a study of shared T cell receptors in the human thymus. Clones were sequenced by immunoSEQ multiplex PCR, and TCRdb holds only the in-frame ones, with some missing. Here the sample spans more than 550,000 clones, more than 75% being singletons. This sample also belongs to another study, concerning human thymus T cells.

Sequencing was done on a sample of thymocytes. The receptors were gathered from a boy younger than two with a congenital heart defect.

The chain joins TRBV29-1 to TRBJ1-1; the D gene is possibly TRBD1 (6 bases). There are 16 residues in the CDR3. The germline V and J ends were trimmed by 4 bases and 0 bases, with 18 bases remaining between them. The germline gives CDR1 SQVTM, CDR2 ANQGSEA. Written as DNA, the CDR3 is TGCAGCGTTGGACAGGACGTAGGGCTTATGAACACTGAAGCTTTCTTT. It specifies CSVGQDVGLMNTEAFF.

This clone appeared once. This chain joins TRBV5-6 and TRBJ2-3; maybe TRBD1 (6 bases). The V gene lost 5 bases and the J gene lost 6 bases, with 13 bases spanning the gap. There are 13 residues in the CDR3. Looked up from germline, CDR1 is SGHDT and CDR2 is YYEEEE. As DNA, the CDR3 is TGTGCCAGCAGTAAGCCAGGGGCTGATACGCAGTATTTT. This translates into CASSKPGADTQYF.

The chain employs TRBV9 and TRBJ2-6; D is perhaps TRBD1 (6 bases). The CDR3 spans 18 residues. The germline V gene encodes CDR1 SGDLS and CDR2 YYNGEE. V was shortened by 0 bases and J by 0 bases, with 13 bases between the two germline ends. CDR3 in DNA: TGTGCCAGCAGCGTAGTGGACAGCCCGAGCTCTGGGGCCAACGTCCTGACTTTC. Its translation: CASSVVDSPSSGANVLTF.

The CDR3 protein is CASSQGSEETQYF. The CDR3 DNA reads TGTGCCAGCAGCCAAGGGTCAGAAGAGACCCAGTACTTC. V and J are TRBV4-2 and TRBJ2-5; D uncertain. The CDR3 length is 13 residues. Trimming took off 1 base at V and 3 bases at J, with 6 bases between the two ends. Germline V gene sequence: CDR1 LGHNA, CDR2 YNFKEQ.

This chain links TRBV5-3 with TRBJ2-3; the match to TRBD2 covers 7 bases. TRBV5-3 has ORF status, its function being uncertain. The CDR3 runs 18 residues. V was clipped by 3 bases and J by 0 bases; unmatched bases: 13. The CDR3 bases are TGTGCCAGAAGCTCAAACCGAAAGCGGGAAAATAGCACAGATACGCAGTATTTT. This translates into CARSSNRKRENSTDTQYF.

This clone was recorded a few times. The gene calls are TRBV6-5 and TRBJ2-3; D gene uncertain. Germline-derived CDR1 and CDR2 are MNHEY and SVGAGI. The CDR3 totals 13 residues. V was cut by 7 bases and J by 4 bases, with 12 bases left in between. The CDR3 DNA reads TGTGCCAGCACGCGGAGCCCGTCAGATACGCAGTATTTT. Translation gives CASTRSPSDTQYF.

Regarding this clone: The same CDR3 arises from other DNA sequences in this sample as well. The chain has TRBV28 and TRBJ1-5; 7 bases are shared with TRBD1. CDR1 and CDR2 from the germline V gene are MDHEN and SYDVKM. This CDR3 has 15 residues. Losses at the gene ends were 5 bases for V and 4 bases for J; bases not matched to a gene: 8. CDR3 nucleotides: TGTGCCAGCAGTACCCCGACAGGGCGGAATCAGCCCCAGCATTTT. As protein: CASSTPTGRNQPQHF.

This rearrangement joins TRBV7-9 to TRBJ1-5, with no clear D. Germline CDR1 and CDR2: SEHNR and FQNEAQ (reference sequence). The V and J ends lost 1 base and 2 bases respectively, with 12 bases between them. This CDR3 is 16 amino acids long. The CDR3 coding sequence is TGTGCCAGCAGCTTAGATGGGGAGAGGGGCAATCAGCCCCAGCATTTT. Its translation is CASSLDGERGNQPQHF.

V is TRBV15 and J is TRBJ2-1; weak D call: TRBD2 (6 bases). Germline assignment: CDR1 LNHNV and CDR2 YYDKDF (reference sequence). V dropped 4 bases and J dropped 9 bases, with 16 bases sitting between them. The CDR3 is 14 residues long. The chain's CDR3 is CATSTTGTQSEQFF. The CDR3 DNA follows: TGTGCCACCAGCACTACCGGGACTCAGAGTGAGCAGTTCTTC.

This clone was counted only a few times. The chain's CDR3 is CASSQGTGTNEKLFF. The DNA of the CDR3 is TGCGCCAGCAGCCAAGGTACAGGGACTAATGAAAAACTGTTTTTT. The V call is TRBV4-3, the J call TRBJ1-4; a weak D match, TRBD1 (6 bases). The CDR3 extends over 15 amino acids. CDR1 and CDR2 from the germline V gene are LGHNA and YSLEER. V was clipped by 1 base and J by 2 bases, with 8 bases between them.